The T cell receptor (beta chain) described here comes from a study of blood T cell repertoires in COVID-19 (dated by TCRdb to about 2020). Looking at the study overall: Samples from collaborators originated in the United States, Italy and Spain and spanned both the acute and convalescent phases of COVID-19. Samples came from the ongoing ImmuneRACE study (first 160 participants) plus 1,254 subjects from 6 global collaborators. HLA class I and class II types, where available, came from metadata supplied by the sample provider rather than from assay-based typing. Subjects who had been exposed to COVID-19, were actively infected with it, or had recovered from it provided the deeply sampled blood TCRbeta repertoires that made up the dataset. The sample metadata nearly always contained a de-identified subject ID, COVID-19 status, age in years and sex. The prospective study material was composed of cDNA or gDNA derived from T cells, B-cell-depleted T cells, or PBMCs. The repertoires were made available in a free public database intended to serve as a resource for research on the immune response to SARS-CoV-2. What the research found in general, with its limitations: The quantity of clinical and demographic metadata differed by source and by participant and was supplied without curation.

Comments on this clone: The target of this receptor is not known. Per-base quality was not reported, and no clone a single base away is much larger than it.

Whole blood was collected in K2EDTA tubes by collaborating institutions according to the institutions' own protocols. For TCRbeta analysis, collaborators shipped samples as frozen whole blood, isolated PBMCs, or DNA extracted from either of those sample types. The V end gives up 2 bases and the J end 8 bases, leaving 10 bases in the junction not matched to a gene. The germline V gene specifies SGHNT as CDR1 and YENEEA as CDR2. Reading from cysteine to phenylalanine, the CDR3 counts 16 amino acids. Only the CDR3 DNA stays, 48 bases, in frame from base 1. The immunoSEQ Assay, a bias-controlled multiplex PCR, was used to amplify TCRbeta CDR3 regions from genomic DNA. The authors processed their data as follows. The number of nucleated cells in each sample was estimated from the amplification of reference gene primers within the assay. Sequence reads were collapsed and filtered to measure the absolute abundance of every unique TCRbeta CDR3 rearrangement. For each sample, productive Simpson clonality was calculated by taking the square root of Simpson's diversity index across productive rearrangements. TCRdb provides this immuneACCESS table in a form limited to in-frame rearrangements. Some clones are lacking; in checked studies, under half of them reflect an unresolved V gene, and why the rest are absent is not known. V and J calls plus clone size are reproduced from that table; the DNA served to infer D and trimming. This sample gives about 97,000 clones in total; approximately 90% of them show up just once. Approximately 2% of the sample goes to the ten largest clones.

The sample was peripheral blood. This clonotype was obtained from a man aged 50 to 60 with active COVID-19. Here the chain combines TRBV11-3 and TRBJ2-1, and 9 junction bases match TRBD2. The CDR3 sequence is CASSLNGRGGEDEQFF. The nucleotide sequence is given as TGTGCCAGCAGCTTAAATGGGCGGGGGGGCGAAGATGAGCAGTTCTTC.